This T cell receptor (beta chain) was obtained from a study of cytomegalovirus exposure and HLA in healthy donors. The PCR employed 60 Vbeta primers together with 13 Jbeta primers. This table comes from immunoSEQ multiplex PCR, and its TCRdb copy is limited to in-frame clones, with some not included. The table has about 160,000 clones, 80% to 90% seen once. Study-wide results and limits: Later, an analysis found that common viral pathogens appeared to be linked with several of the most significant clusters.

As concerns this clone: Antigen specificity is unknown.

V gave up 2 bases and J gave up 2 bases, with 6 bases separating them. CDR3 length equals 13 residues. In germline, CDR1 is SGHTA, CDR2 FQGTGA. The chain employs TRBV7-3 and TRBJ2-5; D is uncertain. The clonotype originates from a man between 50 and 59 years old in good health and CMV-seropositive. What was sequenced was PBMCs. The CDR3 DNA sequence: TGTGCCAGCAGCTTACAATTTCAAGAGACCCAGTACTTC. Translated, it gives CASSLQFQETQYF.